These 29 T cell receptor beta chains share one sample of origin, sequenced in a study of coeliac disease. Repertoires were generated with immunoSEQ multiplex PCR, while TCRdb's copy carries only in-frame clones and drops some. The profile shows 2,000 to 3,000 clones, approximately 65% of them singletons. The sample was lamina propria lymphocytes from the gut. These receptors all stem from a woman between 65 and 79 years old with celiac disease on a gluten-free diet.

The chain uses TRBV5-5 and TRBJ1-1; no reliable D call. V was pared by 0 bases and J by 7 bases, with 7 bases between. Germline V gene lookup returns CDR1 SGHKS and CDR2 YYEKEE (reference sequence). The CDR3 length is 12 residues. The CDR3 DNA is TGTGCCAGCAGCTTGGGCGCTGGTGAAGCTTTCTTT. It codes for CASSLGAGEAFF.

This clone was seen only a few times. The chain joins TRBV6-6 to TRBJ1-5; TRBD1 is a possible D gene (5 bases). Trimming cost V 6 bases and J 2 bases, with 11 bases left between them. The CDR3 is 14 amino acids. Germline CDR1 reads MNHNY; CDR2 reads SVGAGI (reference sequence). CDR3 coding DNA: TGTGCCAGCAGGTCAACGGGGGGCAATCAGCCCCAGCATTTT. Protein: CASRSTGGNQPQHF.

This chain uses TRBV11-3 with TRBJ2-1; D is ambiguous. Germline V CDR1 and CDR2: SGHNT, YENEEA. CDR3 length: 14 amino acids. V was trimmed by 6 bases and J by 0 bases, leaving 9 bases between them. The chain's CDR3 is CASRTSSSYNEQFF. In DNA, the CDR3 is TGTGCCAGCAGGACATCCAGCTCCTACAATGAGCAGTTCTTC. Full variable domain (rest looked up from reference TRBV11-3 and TRBJ2-1): EAGVVQSPRYKIIEKKQPVAFWCNPISGHNTLYWYLQNLGQGPELLIRYENEEAVDDSQLPKDRFSAERLKGVDSTLKIQPAELGDSAVYLCASRTSSSYNEQFFGPGTRLTVL.

The rearrangement uses TRBV7-2 and TRBJ1-3; 7 nucleotides match TRBD1. V lost 2 bases to trimming and J lost 1 base; unmatched junction nucleotides: 8. Germline-derived CDR1 and CDR2 are SGHTA and FQGNSA. The CDR3 length is 17 residues. DNA for the CDR3: TGTGCCAGCAGCTTAAGGGGGCAGGGGGTTTCTGGAAACACCATATATTTT. Protein product: CASSLRGQGVSGNTIYF.

On this clone: The junction departs from germline at one end; a sequencing error may be responsible. This sequence joins TRBV5-1 and TRBJ2-5; the D gene is possibly TRBD2 (5 bases). Germline V gene data show CDR1 as SGHRS and CDR2 as YFSETQ. The length of the CDR3 is 15 residues. CDR3 DNA sequence: TGTGCCAGCAGCTCCTCTTTTGCGGGCCAAGAGACCCAGTACTTC. Protein product: CASSSSFAGQETQYF.

This clone was recorded a few times. The chain couples TRBV5-5 to TRBJ2-2; D might be TRBD2 (6 bases). Trimming removed 5 bases from V and 7 bases from J, with 15 bases in between. There are 14 residues in the CDR3. Germline CDR1 is SGHKS and CDR2 is YYEKEE (reference sequence). The CDR3 DNA is TGTGCCAGCAGACCCCTGGAGGACTACGGGGAGCTGTTTTTT. Translation gives CASRPLEDYGELFF.

This clone has a handful of counts. This sequence joins TRBV27 and TRBJ2-1; 13 bases line up with TRBD2. The CDR3 loop spans 17 amino acids. Germline CDR1 MNHEY, CDR2 SMNVEV (reference sequence). V gave up 4 bases and J gave up 8 bases; unmatched junction bases: 11. CDR3 residues: CASSSSLGLAGVYEQFF. The CDR3 region has the DNA TGTGCCAGCAGTTCTTCACTAGGACTAGCGGGAGTATATGAGCAGTTCTTC.

This clone occurred a few times. This chain connects TRBV7-9 to TRBJ1-1; perhaps TRBD1 as D (5 bases). Germline V gives CDR1 SEHNR, CDR2 FQNEAQ (reference sequence). The V gene lost 1 base and the J gene lost 6 bases, with 12 bases spanning the gap. CDR3 length equals 14 residues. The CDR3 loop is CASSLGGGFAEAFF. In DNA form, the CDR3 reads TGTGCCAGCAGCTTAGGGGGGGGATTTGCTGAAGCTTTCTTT. The full variable domain, in which reference TRBV7-9 and TRBJ1-1 provide the parts outside the CDR3, is DTGVSQNPRHKITKRGQNVTFRCDPISEHNRLYWYRQTLGQGPEFLTYFQNEAQLEKSRLLSDRFSAERPKGSFSTLEIQRTEQGDSAMYLCASSLGGGFAEAFFGQGTRLTVV.

The gene calls are TRBV5-5 and TRBJ2-7; the match to TRBD2 covers 7 bases. Trimming at V came to 4 bases and at J to 5 bases, leaving 12 bases not matched to a gene. Germline-derived CDR1 and CDR2 are SGHKS and YYEKEE (reference sequence). This CDR3 region has 15 residues. The CDR3 reads CASSPQGGSFHEQYV. The DNA of the CDR3 is TGTGCCAGCAGCCCGCAGGGAGGGAGTTTCCACGAGCAGTACGTC.

This clone has only a few counts. V usage is TRBV11-2 and J usage is TRBJ1-1; D ambiguous. The ends were cut back, 4 bases at V and 1 base at J, with 10 bases in the middle. The CDR3 extends over 14 amino acids. Germline V gene lookup returns CDR1 SGHAT and CDR2 FQNNGV. The CDR3 DNA reads TGTGCCAGCAGCTACGGACTCTGGAACACTGAAGCTTTCTTT. It translates to CASSYGLWNTEAFF.

This clone was seen only a few times. This chain links TRBV7-9 with TRBJ2-2, with 9 bases fitting TRBD1. CDR1 is SEHNR and CDR2 is FQNEAQ in the germline V gene (reference sequence). Losses at the gene ends were 4 bases for V and 3 bases for J; bases not matched to a gene: 6. The CDR3 is made up of 16 amino acids. CDR3 nucleotides: TGTGCCAGCAGCTCCGGGACAGGGAGGTACACCGGGGAGCTGTTTTTT. Its protein product is CASSSGTGRYTGELFF. Using reference TRBV7-9 and TRBJ2-2 for the parts outside the CDR3, the full variable domain is DTGVSQNPRHKITKRGQNVTFRCDPISEHNRLYWYRQTLGQGPEFLTYFQNEAQLEKSRLLSDRFSAERPKGSFSTLEIQRTEQGDSAMYLCASSSGTGRYTGELFFGEGSRLTVL.

The chain links TRBV9 to TRBJ2-7; 11 nucleotides agree with TRBD1. CDR3 length equals 17 residues. The V gene end was trimmed by 4 bases and the J gene end by 7 bases; junction bases not matched to a gene: 16. Germline-derived CDR1 and CDR2 are SGDLS and YYNGEE. CDR3 sequence reads: CASSPRPLGQGVREQYF. In DNA, the CDR3 is TGTGCCAGCAGCCCCCGCCCCTTGGGACAGGGGGTAAGGGAGCAGTACTTC.

To note about this clone: Other DNA sequences in the sample encode the same CDR3. V gene TRBV7-2 combines with J gene TRBJ2-3, with D possibly matching TRBD2 (6 bases). Trimming took off 0 bases at V and 2 bases at J, with 9 bases between the two ends. Germline V CDR1 and CDR2: SGHTA, FQGNSA. The CDR3 totals 15 residues. The CDR3 DNA reads as TGTGCCAGCAGCTTAGCGGGAGGACCCACAGATACGCAGTATTTT. Translation: CASSLAGGPTDTQYF.

This sequence joins TRBV7-2 and TRBJ2-3; TRBD2 matches at 9 bases. The germline gives CDR1 SGHTA, CDR2 FQGNSA. V trimming: 1 base; J trimming: 4 bases; junction bases outside the gene matches: 6. The CDR3 has 16 amino acids. The CDR3 loop reads CASSLVAGAVADTQYF. The CDR3, as DNA: TGTGCCAGCAGCTTAGTAGCGGGAGCGGTTGCAGATACGCAGTATTTT.

This clone was seen a handful of times. J is TRBJ1-1 and V is TRBV11-2; D uncertain. Germline V gives CDR1 SGHAT, CDR2 FQNNGV. The CDR3 length is 16 residues. Trimming took off 4 bases at V and 3 bases at J, with 18 bases between the two ends. CDR3 sequence (DNA): TGTGCCAGCAGCTCCCTTATGGGCAGCACTCACACTGAAGCTTTCTTT. Amino acid sequence: CASSSLMGSTHTEAFF.

This sequence joins TRBV5-1 and TRBJ1-3, with D possibly matching TRBD1 (6 bases). This CDR3 is built from 14 residues. V was clipped by 1 base and J by 4 bases, with 9 bases between them. The germline CDR1 and CDR2 sequences are SGHRS and YFSETQ. The CDR3 is CASSLPGQGNTIYF. In DNA, the CDR3 is TGCGCCAGCAGCTTGCCGGGACAAGGAAACACCATATATTTT.

The V call is TRBV7-2, the J call TRBJ1-4; D remains unclear. Germline lookup yields CDR1 SGHTA and CDR2 FQGNSA. The V end lost 6 bases, the J end lost 2 bases, and 13 bases lay between the germline ends. The CDR3 totals 15 residues. CDR3: CASRPTGFTNEKLFF. For the CDR3, the DNA is TGTGCCAGCAGGCCCACGGGGTTTACTAATGAAAAACTGTTTTTT.

The genes are TRBV7-9 and TRBJ2-3; perhaps TRBD2 as D (7 bases). V shed 3 bases and J shed 7 bases, with 11 bases lying between them. Germline assignment: CDR1 SEHNR and CDR2 FQNEAQ (reference sequence). The CDR3 consists of 13 residues. This CDR3 reads CASSFGGPNTQYF. CDR3 bases: TGTGCCAGCAGCTTCGGGGGGCCGAATACGCAGTATTTT.

This clone was detected a few times. The chain carries TRBV25-1 and TRBJ1-3, with TRBD1 matching over 8 bases. The CDR3 consists of 15 residues. The germline gives CDR1 MGHDK, CDR2 SYGVNS. The ends lost 9 bases at V and 3 bases at J; junction bases unmatched: 10. CDR3 DNA sequence: TGTGCCAGAAAACTCGACAGGGGACTTGGAAACACCATATATTTT. This gives the protein CARKLDRGLGNTIYF.

This chain connects TRBV12-5 to TRBJ2-1; D possibly corresponds to TRBD1 (6 bases). V was shortened by 9 bases and J by 10 bases, with 25 bases between the two germline ends. The length of the CDR3 is 15 residues. The germline gives CDR1 LGHNT, CDR2 FRNRAP. The CDR3, as DNA: TGTGCTAGCACTGGGGGCGGGCAGCTTTGGGTGGAGCAGTTCTTC. The encoded protein is CASTGGGQLWVEQFF.

This chain links TRBV29-1 with TRBJ1-2; D is unclear. V lost 0 bases and J lost 8, with 10 bases in between. The CDR3 has 12 amino acids. Germline lookup yields CDR1 SQVTM and CDR2 ANQGSEA. In DNA, the CDR3 is TGCAGCGTTGAAGAAGCGGCGGGAGGCTACACCTTC. This translates into CSVEEAAGGYTF.

This sequence joins TRBV5-1 and TRBJ2-2; TRBD1 aligns across 9 bases. V was pared by 0 bases and J by 5 bases, with 2 bases of the junction left unmatched. This CDR3 is built from 15 residues. Germline CDR1 reads SGHRS; CDR2 reads YFSETQ. Here the CDR3 DNA reads TGCGCCAGCAGCTTGGCCGGGACAGGGACCGGGGAGCTGTTTTTT. Translated, it gives CASSLAGTGTGELFF. Full variable domain (remainder filled in from reference TRBV5-1 and TRBJ2-2): KAGVTQTPRYLIKTRGQQVTLSCSPISGHRSVSWYQQTPGQGLQFLFEYFSETQRNKGNFPGRFSGRQFSNSRSEMNVSTLELGDSALYLCASSLAGTGTGELFFGEGSRLTVL.

This chain links TRBV6-1 with TRBJ1-6; 9 bases match TRBD1. The germline V gene encodes CDR1 MNHNS and CDR2 SASEGT. Trimming removed 2 bases from V and 10 bases from J; junction bases left unmatched: 9. The CDR3 length is 16 residues. CDR3 sequence reads: CASSERDRELESPLHF. CDR3 sequence (DNA): TGTGCCAGCAGTGAACGGGACAGGGAGTTGGAATCACCCCTCCACTTT.

With regard to this clone: At one boundary the junction diverges from the germline segment, which might be a read error. The same CDR3 can be traced to other DNA sequences in this sample. The rearrangement uses TRBV6-6 and TRBJ1-6; a possible D gene is TRBD1 (6 bases). This CDR3 is built from 16 residues. Germline V lookup: CDR1 MNHNY, CDR2 SVGAGI (reference sequence). CDR3 DNA: TGTGCCAGCAGGGTCGACAGGAGCTCCTATAATTCCCCCCTCCACTTT. Protein sequence: CASRVDRSSYNSPLHF.

The chain is built from TRBV2 and TRBJ1-1, with 7 bases lining up with TRBD1. Germline assignment: CDR1 SNHLY and CDR2 FYNNEI. This CDR3 region has 15 residues. The trim removed 1 base at V and 4 bases at J, leaving 6 bases unmatched. CDR3 sequence reads: CASSEEMTGTTEAFF. CDR3 nucleotide sequence: TGTGCCAGCAGTGAAGAAATGACAGGGACCACTGAAGCTTTCTTT.

This clone showed up just a few times. V and J are TRBV18 and TRBJ2-7, with TRBD1 matching over 11 bases. V gave up 6 bases and J gave up 6 bases; unmatched junction bases: 4. Germline CDR1 reads KGHSH; CDR2 reads LQKENI. The CDR3 has 13 amino acids. The CDR3 loop is CASSSGTGGEQYF. The CDR3 bases are TGTGCCAGCTCCTCCGGGACAGGGGGCGAGCAGTACTTC.

The sample holds a few counts of this clone. The chain links TRBV5-1 to TRBJ1-1; no clear D gene. The V gene's germline CDR1 is SGHRS and CDR2 YFSETQ. The germline V and J ends were trimmed by 4 bases and 7 bases, with 14 bases remaining between them. The CDR3 totals 13 residues. CDR3 amino acids: CASSLSRQNEAFF. CDR3 DNA: TGCGCCAGCAGCCTAAGCAGGCAGAATGAAGCTTTCTTT. Full variable domain (missing parts from reference TRBV5-1 and TRBJ1-1): KAGVTQTPRYLIKTRGQQVTLSCSPISGHRSVSWYQQTPGQGLQFLFEYFSETQRNKGNFPGRFSGRQFSNSRSEMNVSTLELGDSALYLCASSLSRQNEAFFGQGTRLTVV.

The chain carries TRBV5-5 and TRBJ1-4; 8 bases agree with TRBD1. CDR3 length: 15 residues. Germline trimming cut 3 bases from V and 6 bases from J; bases unmatched to any gene: 7. Germline assignment: CDR1 SGHKS and CDR2 YYEKEE (reference sequence). The CDR3 protein is CASSYQGAAYEKLFF. DNA of the CDR3: TGTGCCAGCAGCTACCAGGGGGCAGCGTATGAAAAACTGTTTTTT.

This sequence joins TRBV19 and TRBJ2-5; no definite D call. TRBJ2-7 explains the end of the DNA better; the J call may be wrong. Germline CDR1 reads LNHDA; CDR2 reads SQIVND (reference sequence). This CDR3 contains 12 residues. This chain's CDR3 is CASSIGRYEQYF. The CDR3 DNA reads as TGTGCCAGTAGTATAGGGAGATACGAGCAGTACTTC.